The T cell receptor (beta chain) described here comes from a study of cytotoxic CD8 clonotypes in ibrutinib-treated CLL. As for the study in general: For this cohort, patients were some eleven relapsed/refractory and roughly 14 treatment-naive, while 17 were IGHV unmutated. The average sample held roughly 250,000 productive templates and 94,082 productive rearrangements.

Assay used: immunoSEQ multiplex PCR; TCRdb lists only in-frame clones, some missing. This sample carries about 140,000 clones, 60% to 80% of them seen once, and the ten largest clones take around 30%. The clonotype was recovered from a human donor with chronic lymphocytic leukemia. Sequenced here: PBMCs, sampled after 12 months of ibrutinib treatment.

The CDR3 sequence: CASSLIGQGPQHF. The CDR3 DNA reads as TGTGCCAGCAGTTTAATTGGGCAGGGGCCCCAGCATTTT. This sequence joins TRBV28 and TRBJ1-5, with D possibly matching TRBD1 (5 bases). The V end lost 2 bases, the J end lost 9 bases, and 11 bases lay between the germline ends. The CDR3 length is 13 residues. CDR1 and CDR2 from the germline V gene are MDHEN and SYDVKM.